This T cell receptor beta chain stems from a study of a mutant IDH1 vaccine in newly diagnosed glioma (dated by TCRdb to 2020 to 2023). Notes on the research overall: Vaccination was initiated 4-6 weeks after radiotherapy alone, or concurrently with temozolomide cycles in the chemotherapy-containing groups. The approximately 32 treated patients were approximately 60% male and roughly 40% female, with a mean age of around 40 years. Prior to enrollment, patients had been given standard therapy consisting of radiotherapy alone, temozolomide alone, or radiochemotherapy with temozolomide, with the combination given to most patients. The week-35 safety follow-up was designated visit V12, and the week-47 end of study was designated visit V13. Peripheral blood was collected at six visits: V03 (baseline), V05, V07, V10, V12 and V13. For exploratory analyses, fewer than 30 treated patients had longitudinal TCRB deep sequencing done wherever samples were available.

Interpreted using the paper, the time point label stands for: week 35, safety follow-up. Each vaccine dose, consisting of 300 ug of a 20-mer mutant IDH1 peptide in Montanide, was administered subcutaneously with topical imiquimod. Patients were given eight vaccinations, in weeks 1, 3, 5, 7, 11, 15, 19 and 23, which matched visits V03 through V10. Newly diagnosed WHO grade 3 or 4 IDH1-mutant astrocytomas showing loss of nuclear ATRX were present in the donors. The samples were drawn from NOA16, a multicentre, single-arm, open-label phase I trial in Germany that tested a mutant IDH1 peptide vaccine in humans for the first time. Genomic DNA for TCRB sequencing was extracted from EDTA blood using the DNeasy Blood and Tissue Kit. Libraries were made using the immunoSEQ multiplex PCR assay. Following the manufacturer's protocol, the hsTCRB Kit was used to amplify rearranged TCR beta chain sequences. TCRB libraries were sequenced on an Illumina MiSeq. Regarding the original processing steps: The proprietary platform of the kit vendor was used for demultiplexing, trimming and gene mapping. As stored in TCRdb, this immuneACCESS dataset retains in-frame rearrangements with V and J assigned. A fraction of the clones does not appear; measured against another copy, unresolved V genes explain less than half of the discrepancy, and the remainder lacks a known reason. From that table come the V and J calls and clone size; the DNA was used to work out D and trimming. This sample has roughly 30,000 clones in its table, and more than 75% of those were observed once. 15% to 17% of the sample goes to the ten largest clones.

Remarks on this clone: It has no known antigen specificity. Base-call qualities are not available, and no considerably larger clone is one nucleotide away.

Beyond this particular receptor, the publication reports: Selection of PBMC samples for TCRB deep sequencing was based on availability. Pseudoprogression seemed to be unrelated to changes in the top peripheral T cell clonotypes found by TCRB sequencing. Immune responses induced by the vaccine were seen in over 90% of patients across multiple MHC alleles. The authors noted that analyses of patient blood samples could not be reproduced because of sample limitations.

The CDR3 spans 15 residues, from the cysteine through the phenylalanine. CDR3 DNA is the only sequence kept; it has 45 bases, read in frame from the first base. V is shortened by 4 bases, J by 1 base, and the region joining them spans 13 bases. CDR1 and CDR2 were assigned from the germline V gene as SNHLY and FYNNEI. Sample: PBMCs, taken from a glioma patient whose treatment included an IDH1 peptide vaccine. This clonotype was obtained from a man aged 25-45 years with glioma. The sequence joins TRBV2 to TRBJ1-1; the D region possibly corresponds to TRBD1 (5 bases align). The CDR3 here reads CASSGGRSANTEAFF. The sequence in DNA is TGTGCCAGCAGTGGGGGACGCTCAGCGAACACTGAAGCTTTCTTT.